This T cell receptor beta chain was sequenced during a study of HIV-infected patients and healthy controls. The repertoire came from unfractionated whole blood and reflected all unsorted peripheral T cells. Alpha and beta constant-region primers primed reverse transcription of around 500 ng RNA. Using multiplexing indices, alpha and beta chain libraries were generated apart by chain-specific third strand synthesis. Ligation attached cDNA to a 5' RACE adapter that carried a random hexamer and SP2 site. Two random hexamers, added before amplification and joined, formed each molecule's 12-nucleotide barcode. An approximately 23-cycle PCR with P5s and P7 primers followed a short adapter-adding first PCR. TCRdb redid the calling of the 5' RACE reads with MiXCR, one entry per CDR3 protein. The sample has about 15,000 distinct CDR3 sequences; 9.4% are singletons. The germline gives CDR1 SGHKS, CDR2 YYEKEE (reference sequence). The CDR3 has 13 amino acids. V was trimmed by 0 bases and J by 1 base, leaving 5 bases between them.

This clonotype was observed a handful of times. Its antigen is as yet unknown. Study outcomes and limitations: MAIT alpha-chain CDR3s were frequent in healthy controls, depleted in HIV+.

The chain couples TRBV5-5 to TRBJ2-7; tentative D call: TRBD1 (5 bases). This clonotype was sampled from an adult in good health. Sequencing was done on a sample of blood. The DNA of the CDR3 is TGTGCCAGCAGCTTGGCAGGGTCCTACGAGCAGTACTTC. Protein product: CASSLAGSYEQYF.